These T cell receptor beta chains were read from a single sample in a study of OX40 agonist ivuxolimab in advanced cancers. Assay: immunoSEQ multiplex PCR; the TCRdb copy retains only in-frame clones and omits some. The table lists over 150,000 clones, roughly 94% of them singletons. The sequencing here drew on CD4+ or CD8+ T cells sorted from blood, taken in a trial of the OX40 agonist ivuxolimab. The source of these receptors is an adult with an advanced solid tumor such as melanoma, head and neck, liver or kidney cancer. Both conserved end residues are part of each CDR3. The D gene is left open where the match is weak. Only some rows state a clone size, as once, few, many or a class for expanded clones.

>-|TRBJ1-2|TRBV2|TRBD1
TGTGCCAGCAGTCTACAGGGGGCCAGGGTGAGCTATGGCTACACCTTC
CASSLQGARVSYGYTF
>-|TRBJ2-7|TRBV5-1|-
TGCGCCAGCAGCTTGGTGGACGGTCCCTACGAGCAGTACTTC
CASSLVDGPYEQYF
>-|TRBJ2-7|TRBV29-1|-
TGCAGCGTTGTCGTCCAGACACCCTACGAGCAGTACTTC
CSVVVQTPYEQYF
>-|TRBJ2-7|TRBV18|TRBD1
TGTGCCAGCTCACCCGGGACAGGGGATTACGAGCAGTACTTC
CASSPGTGDYEQYF
>-|TRBJ1-2|TRBV5-5|-
TGTGCCAGCAGCGCACAGGGAAGGGTAGGCTACACCTTC
CASSAQGRVGYTF
>once|TRBJ1-3|TRBV11-2|-
TGTGCCAGCAGCTCCGGGACACTTAGCTCTGGAAACACCATATATTTT
CASSSGTLSSGNTIYF
>few|TRBJ1-2|TRBV6-1|-
TGTGCCAGCAGTAACCTGGACAATCCCACCTTC
CASSNLDNPTF
>-|TRBJ1-1|TRBV5-1|-
TGCGCCAGCAGCTTGGAGCCCAACAAAAACACTGAAGCTTTCTTT
CASSLEPNKNTEAFF
>few|TRBJ2-1|TRBV19|TRBD2
TGTGCCAGTAGCCCCCTAGCGGGCCTCTACAATGAGCAGTTCTTC
CASSPLAGLYNEQFF
>-|TRBJ1-1|TRBV18|TRBD1
TGTGCCAGCTCACCGCGACAGGGGAACACTGAAGCTTTCTTT
CASSPRQGNTEAFF
>-|TRBJ1-5|TRBV4-3|-
TGCGCCAGCAGCCAAGATTGGACAGCCAAAGGGCCCCAGCATTTT
CASSQDWTAKGPQHF
>many|TRBJ1-5|TRBV29-1|-
TGCAGCGTTCAGCTTGGGAATCAGCCCCAGCATTTT
CSVQLGNQPQHF
>-|TRBJ1-4|TRBV7-9|-
TGTGCCAGCAGCGTTGGGGGGGAGACTGACAAACTGTTTTTT
CASSVGGETDKLFF
>-|TRBJ1-2|TRBV18|TRBD1
TGTGCCAGCACACCAGATCTTCGACAGGGGAACTATGGCTACACCTTC
CASTPDLRQGNYGYTF
>-|TRBJ2-7|TRBV7-2|-
TGTGCCAGCAGTGTTCTCAGGGGAACCCCCTACGAGCAGTACTTC
CASSVLRGTPYEQYF
>-|TRBJ2-7|TRBV19|TRBD1
TGTGCCAGTAGTATAGAAGGGGGCCGTTACGAGCAGTACTTC
CASSIEGGRYEQYF
>-|TRBJ1-1|TRBV18|TRBD1
TGTGCCAGCTCCCCTGACAGGGGGCCAAACACTGAAGCTTTCTTT
CASSPDRGPNTEAFF
>-|TRBJ2-7|TRBV11-2|TRBD1
TGTGCCAGCAGCTCCTGGGACAGCTCCTACGAGCAGTACTTC
CASSSWDSSYEQYF
>-|TRBJ2-7|TRBV25-1|TRBD2
TGTGCCACCGAAAGGGGGACCGGGACTAGAAGTTACGAGCAGTACTTC
CATERGTGTRSYEQYF
>-|TRBJ2-1|TRBV10-1|TRBD2
TGCGCCAGCAGTGATAATCGGCGGGGGGGCAATGAGCAGTTCTTC
CASSDNRRGGNEQFF
>-|TRBJ2-7|TRBV10-3|-
TGTGCCATCAGTGACCTCAGGGGCCGAGGATACGAGCAGTACTTC
CAISDLRGRGYEQYF
>-|TRBJ2-5|TRBV6-5|-
TGTGCCAGCACCTATGGACAGCACGAGACCCAGTACTTC
CASTYGQHETQYF
>-|TRBJ1-3|TRBV30|-
TGTGCCTGGAATTTAGGGACAGGAAACACCATATATTTT
CAWNLGTGNTIYF
>-|TRBJ1-5|TRBV7-8|-
TGTGCCAGCAGCTTAGTTTCAGGGCCGGGGCCCCAGCATTTT
CASSLVSGPGPQHF
>-|TRBJ1-2|TRBV6-1|-
TGTGCCAGCACCGAGCAGCAGATAGGCTACACCTTC
CASTEQQIGYTF
>-|TRBJ1-2|TRBV5-1|TRBD1
TGCGCCAGCAGCCGGACAGGGGACTTTGCTAACTATGGCTACACCTTC
CASSRTGDFANYGYTF
>-|TRBJ2-1|TRBV5-1|TRBD1
TGCGCCAGCAGCTTGGGGGGGACAGCAAACAATGAGCAGTTCTTC
CASSLGGTANNEQFF
>-|TRBJ1-2|TRBV28|TRBD1
TGTGCCAGCAGGATACAGGGGGCTAATGGCTACACCTTC
CASRIQGANGYTF
>-|TRBJ1-2|TRBV5-1|-
TGCGCCAGCAGCTTGGCGGAAGGAGGTATTCATGGCTACACCTTC
CASSLAEGGIHGYTF
>-|TRBJ2-2|TRBV5-1|-
TGCGCCAGCAGCTTGGGGGCAGCCAACACCGGGGAGCTGTTTTTT
CASSLGAANTGELFF
>-|TRBJ1-5|TRBV7-2|-
TGTGCCAGCAGCTTGGGGCAGGGCAATCAGCCCCAGCATTTT
CASSLGQGNQPQHF
>-|TRBJ2-3|TRBV9|-
TGTGCCAGCAGCCACAGGGGAGGAAGGAGCACAGATACGCAGTATTTT
CASSHRGGRSTDTQYF